The clone carrying this TCR beta chain was seen only once. Its antigen is unidentified. The record originates from a study of T cell responses to AZD1222 COVID-19 vaccine. The CDR3 has 15 residues. CDR1 is MNHEY, CDR2 SMNVEV, per germline (reference sequence). Trimming left V 3 bases short and J 0 bases short, with 12 bases between. Investigators merged groups given second doses at roughly 4 or roughly 12 weeks. The repertoire was sequenced with immunoSEQ multiplex PCR; TCRdb's copy has only in-frame clones and lacks some. The sample holds around 190,000 clones, 94% seen once. Study-level results: Spike-specific TCR breadth and depth both grew after two AZD1222 doses. It should be noted that donors were predominantly white British and more often female, and clonal diversity was possibly underestimated. Among spike-specific TCRs, nearly half reportedly target unmutated variant regions.

The genes are TRBV27 and TRBJ2-7; D is ambiguous. Sample: peripheral blood, taken 28 days after the second AZD1222 dose. The TCR was taken from an adult who received the AZD1222 COVID-19 vaccine. The CDR3 bases are TGTGCCAGCAGTTTTAAGGGCGGCACCTCCTACGAGCAGTACTTC. Protein sequence: CASSFKGGTSYEQYF.